The 29 T cell receptor beta chains below come from one sample, sequenced in a study of cytomegalovirus exposure and HLA in healthy donors. It was with 60 Vbeta and 13 Jbeta primers that the PCR ran. The table came from immunoSEQ multiplex PCR; TCRdb's copy has only in-frame clones and leaves some out. The repertoire holds 200,000 to 300,000 clones, with around four fifths as singletons. Sequenced input: PBMCs. These receptors were collected from a woman in her thirties or forties in good health and CMV-seropositive.

The chain uses TRBV30 and TRBJ1-1; D is unresolved. Germline CDR1 and CDR2: GTSNPN and SVGIG (reference sequence). This CDR3 has 13 amino acids. V lost 0 bases and J 1 base, leaving 6 bases between the germline ends. CDR3: CAWSVLRNTEAFF. CDR3 DNA: TGTGCCTGGAGTGTCCTGAGGAACACTGAAGCTTTCTTT.

The rearrangement uses TRBV5-4 and TRBJ2-7; 10 nucleotides match TRBD1. V lost 4 bases to trimming and J lost 3 bases; unmatched junction nucleotides: 13. CDR3 length equals 17 residues. The germline gives CDR1 SGHNT, CDR2 YYREEE (reference sequence). Here the CDR3 DNA reads TGTGCCAGCAGCGTCCCGGGACAGGGGCGGGGGAACTACGAGCAGTACTTC. It specifies CASSVPGQGRGNYEQYF.

The chain carries TRBV5-4 and TRBJ1-6; 9 bases fit TRBD1. The CDR3 contains 16 residues. J lost 0 bases, V lost 4 bases, and 2 bases had no gene match. Per the germline V gene, CDR1 is SGHNT and CDR2 is YYREEE (reference sequence). This CDR3 is CASSQDRGSYNSPLHF. The CDR3 nucleotides read TGTGCCAGCAGCCAGGACAGGGGCTCCTATAATTCACCCCTCCACTTT.

On this clone itself: One end of the junction is discordant with germline, which a read error may explain. This specimen includes other DNA sequences encoding the same CDR3. The J gene is TRBJ2-2, the V gene TRBV5-1; perhaps TRBD1 as D (6 bases). Germline loops: CDR1 SGHRS, CDR2 YFSETQ. The CDR3 extends over 15 amino acids. This CDR3 reads CASSPSTGSTGELFF. The CDR3 nucleotides are TGTGCCAGCAGCCCTTCGACAGGATCCACCGGGGAGCTGTTTTTT.

The chain carries TRBV6-5 and TRBJ1-2, with 7 bases lining up with TRBD1. Unmatched junction bases numbered 6, after V lost 5 bases and J lost 0 bases. The CDR3 has 15 amino acids. CDR1 and CDR2 (germline): MNHEY, SVGAGI. CDR3 amino acids: CASSTRGTANYGYTF. The CDR3 bases are TGTGCCAGCAGTACTCGTGGGACAGCTAACTATGGCTACACCTTC.

The genes are TRBV6-5 and TRBJ2-7; maybe TRBD2 (6 bases). Germline lookup yields CDR1 MNHEY and CDR2 SVGAGI. This CDR3 is built from 13 residues. Between the trimmed V and J ends, which lost 7 bases and 0 bases, there was a span of 10 bases. CDR3 residues: CASKAGSSYEQYF. CDR3 sequence (DNA): TGTGCCAGCAAGGCGGGGAGCTCCTACGAGCAGTACTTC.

The V gene is TRBV27, the J gene TRBJ2-3, with D possibly matching TRBD1 (6 bases). CDR1 is MNHEY, CDR2 SMNVEV, per germline (reference sequence). The V and J ends lost 3 bases and 4 bases respectively, with 11 bases between them. The CDR3 has 14 amino acids. The DNA for the CDR3 is TGTGCCAGCAGTTTGAGGGGGATCCCAGATACGCAGTATTTT. It codes for CASSLRGIPDTQYF.

The rearrangement joins TRBV18 to TRBJ2-2, with 7 bases fitting TRBD1. Germline-derived CDR1 and CDR2 are KGHSH and LQKENI. The length of the CDR3 is 17 residues. V lost 2 bases to trimming and J lost 7 bases; unmatched junction nucleotides: 13. CDR3 loop: CASSPGVWDRQYGELFF. The CDR3 DNA is TGTGCCAGCTCACCAGGGGTGTGGGACAGACAGTACGGGGAGCTGTTTTTT.

This sequence joins TRBV28 and TRBJ1-5, with D possibly being TRBD1 (5 bases). Trimming took off 4 bases at V and 0 bases at J, with 10 bases between the two ends. The germline V gene encodes CDR1 MDHEN and CDR2 SYDVKM. The CDR3 contains 15 residues. As DNA, the CDR3 is TGTGCCAGCAGTTCAATGGACACTAGCAATCAGCCCCAGCATTTT. Its protein is CASSSMDTSNQPQHF.

The V call is TRBV7-9, the J call TRBJ2-7; possibly TRBD2 for D (6 bases). CDR1 is SEHNR and CDR2 is FQNEAQ in the germline V gene (reference sequence). This CDR3 is 13 amino acids long. Between the trimmed V and J ends, which lost 5 bases and 4 bases, there was a span of 12 bases. The CDR3 DNA follows: TGTGCCAGCAGCAACCTAGCGATTTACGAGCAGTACTTC. This sequence encodes CASSNLAIYEQYF.

The chain joins TRBV30 to TRBJ1-1; the D is unclear. Between the trimmed V and J ends, which lost 4 bases and 0 bases, there was a span of 6 bases. The CDR3 has 12 residues. Germline V gene sequence: CDR1 GTSNPN, CDR2 SVGIG (reference sequence). The CDR3 sequence: CAWTSLNTEAFF. Written as DNA, the CDR3 is TGTGCCTGGACATCCCTGAACACTGAAGCTTTCTTT.

For the CDR3, the DNA is TGTGCCAGCAGTTACTCGAGGGACAGGCGCTACGAGCAGTACTTC. It yields the protein CASSYSRDRRYEQYF. The chain links TRBV6-5 to TRBJ2-7; 8 bases line up with TRBD1. V lost 0 bases, J lost 3 bases, and 4 bases stayed unmatched. Germline V gene lookup returns CDR1 MNHEY and CDR2 SVGAGI. The CDR3 loop spans 15 amino acids.

This chain links TRBV11-3 with TRBJ2-5; TRBD2 might be the D (5 bases). V lost 2 bases to trimming and J lost 5 bases, with 12 bases between them. The CDR3 contains 14 residues. CDR1 and CDR2 from the germline V gene are SGHNT and YENEEA. The CDR3 sequence is CASSLTAGTETQYF. The CDR3 nucleotides are TGTGCCAGCAGCTTAACCGCGGGTACGGAGACCCAGTACTTC.

This clone is a singleton in its sample. The chain links TRBV19 to TRBJ2-7; no definite D call. The CDR3 runs 14 residues. The ends were cut back, 7 bases at V and 2 bases at J, with 15 bases in the middle. Germline values: CDR1 LNHDA, CDR2 SQIVND (reference sequence). The CDR3 DNA reads TGTGCCAGTAAGCCGAGTCCCGGAGCCTACGAGCAGTACTTC. This sequence encodes CASKPSPGAYEQYF.

The V and J genes are TRBV29-1 and TRBJ2-5, with TRBD1 identical over 8 bases. This CDR3 region has 14 residues. Germline V gives CDR1 SQVTM, CDR2 ANQGSEA. J was trimmed by 5 bases and V by 7 bases; bases with no gene match: 12. CDR3 nucleotides: TGCAGCGGGATGGACACAGGGGGAGCGGAGACCCAGTACTTC. Amino acids: CSGMDTGGAETQYF.

The chain employs TRBV19 and TRBJ1-5; 8 nucleotides align to TRBD1. This CDR3 is 14 amino acids long. Unmatched junction bases numbered 2, after V lost 7 bases and J lost 0 bases. Germline-derived CDR1 and CDR2 are LNHDA and SQIVND (reference sequence). This chain's CDR3 is CASKDRGSNQPQHF. CDR3 nucleotide sequence: TGTGCCAGTAAAGACAGGGGTAGCAATCAGCCCCAGCATTTT.

The gene calls are TRBV11-1 and TRBJ2-1, with 8 bases aligning to TRBD2. Germline V lookup: CDR1 SGHAT, CDR2 FQDESV (reference sequence). The J segment lost 8 bases and the V segment lost 4 bases, leaving 13 bases of the junction unmatched. The CDR3 is 16 amino acids. Written as DNA, the CDR3 is TGTGCCAGCAGCTCTGTAACGAGCGGGGGTCCCGATGAGCAGTTCTTC. Its protein product is CASSSVTSGGPDEQFF.

As concerns this clone: Other nucleotide sequences from this sample produce the same CDR3. The chain employs TRBV29-1 and TRBJ2-1; 7 positions agree with TRBD2. CDR1 is SQVTM, CDR2 ANQGSEA, per germline. The CDR3 sequence is 13 residues long. With 4 bases clipped from V and 4 bases from J, the junction kept 4 bases outside the gene matches. The CDR3 DNA sequence: TGCAGCGTTGTCGGCGGGAGTTACAATGAGCAGTTCTTC. Protein: CSVVGGSYNEQFF.

This chain connects TRBV4-2 to TRBJ1-1, with 8 nucleotides matching TRBD1. Germline trimming cut 0 bases from V and 3 bases from J; bases unmatched to any gene: 6. The CDR3 runs to 16 residues. Germline V gene data show CDR1 as LGHNA and CDR2 as YNFKEQ. The CDR3 nucleotides read TGTGCCAGCAGCCAAGATAGGACAGGGTGGGACACTGAAGCTTTCTTT. This translates into CASSQDRTGWDTEAFF.

V is TRBV28 and J is TRBJ1-5; maybe TRBD1 (5 bases). V shed 7 bases and J shed 6 bases, with 22 bases lying between them. Per the germline V gene, CDR1 is MDHEN and CDR2 is SYDVKM. The CDR3 runs to 16 residues. CDR3 coding DNA: TGTGCCAGCACCCCCTGGGGTGACAGTGCTAGTCAGCCCCAGCATTTT. Its protein product is CASTPWGDSASQPQHF.

The chain joins TRBV30 to TRBJ2-5; 7 bases match TRBD1. V gave up 0 bases and J gave up 5 bases; unmatched junction bases: 9. The CDR3 totals 15 residues. CDR1 is GTSNPN and CDR2 is SVGIG in the germline V gene (reference sequence). The CDR3, as DNA: TGTGCCTGGAGTGTACCGACAGGGATGGGGGAGACCCAGTACTTC. It yields the protein CAWSVPTGMGETQYF.

This rearrangement joins TRBV30 to TRBJ1-6; 9 bases agree with TRBD1. Losses at the gene ends were 3 bases for V and 7 bases for J; bases not matched to a gene: 1. The CDR3 length is 13 residues. Germline CDR1 reads GTSNPN; CDR2 reads SVGIG (reference sequence). CDR3 in DNA: TGTGCCTGGAGCGGACAGGGGAATTCACCCCTCCACTTT. Its translation: CAWSGQGNSPLHF.

J is TRBJ1-5 and V is TRBV19; 7 nucleotides line up with TRBD1. CDR1 is LNHDA and CDR2 is SQIVND in the germline V gene (reference sequence). Trimming took 5 bases from V and 0 from J; bases not matched to a gene: 4. This CDR3 spans 15 amino acids. CDR3 bases: TGTGCCAGTAGTCAGGGGGGCTTTAGCAATCAGCCCCAGCATTTT. It specifies CASSQGGFSNQPQHF.

The J gene is TRBJ2-4, the V gene TRBV5-1; 7 positions agree with TRBD1. The CDR3 covers 14 residues. The germline CDR1 and CDR2 sequences are SGHRS and YFSETQ. V dropped 5 bases and J dropped 3; count of bases not matched to a gene: 5. In DNA form, the CDR3 reads TGCGCCAGCAGTTCATCAGGGGGCAAAAACATTCAGTACTTC. It yields the protein CASSSSGGKNIQYF.

The rearrangement links TRBV18 to TRBJ1-1; TRBD1 might be the D (6 bases). The CDR3 is 14 amino acids. Deletions cut 0 bases from V and 1 base from J, with 6 bases between. Germline loops: CDR1 KGHSH, CDR2 LQKENI. The CDR3 loop is CASSPPTGNTEAFF. In DNA, the CDR3 is TGTGCCAGCTCACCACCGACAGGGAACACTGAAGCTTTCTTT.

The rearrangement joins TRBV7-3 to TRBJ2-3, with a possible D match to TRBD2 (5 bases). The CDR3 consists of 15 residues. Between the trimmed V and J ends, which lost 0 bases and 7 bases, there was a span of 14 bases. Germline V gene lookup returns CDR1 SGHTA and CDR2 FQGTGA. The CDR3 DNA follows: TGTGCCAGCAGCTTAACCAACGGGATGGGTCATACGCAGTATTTT. This sequence encodes CASSLTNGMGHTQYF.

This chain connects TRBV7-2 to TRBJ2-2; 8 bases agree with TRBD1. The CDR3 runs 17 residues. The V gene's germline CDR1 is SGHTA and CDR2 FQGNSA. Trimming removed 1 base from V and 4 bases from J; junction bases left unmatched: 8. The CDR3 sequence is CASSLGGTGPITGELFF. The CDR3 DNA reads as TGTGCCAGCAGCTTAGGGGGGACAGGCCCTATCACCGGGGAGCTGTTTTTT.

V usage is TRBV28 and J usage is TRBJ2-3; D remains unclear. The CDR3 is made up of 13 amino acids. V lost 6 bases and J lost 2, with 9 bases in between. The germline CDR1 and CDR2 sequences are MDHEN and SYDVKM. The CDR3 DNA follows: TGTGCCAGCAGCGCGACTCCCACAGATACGCAGTATTTT. It specifies CASSATPTDTQYF.

This clone appeared once. The chain is built from TRBV19 and TRBJ2-7; 8 bases align to TRBD2. In germline, CDR1 is LNHDA, CDR2 SQIVND (reference sequence). This CDR3 has 15 residues. J gave up 6 bases and V 4 bases, and 11 bases lay outside the gene matches. The CDR3 nucleotides read TGTGCCAGTAGTACTGCCGGGACTAGAGTACGCGAGCAGTACTTC. It yields the protein CASSTAGTRVREQYF. The complete variable domain, with remaining parts taken from reference TRBV19 and TRBJ2-7, reads DGGITQSPKYLFRKEGQNVTLSCEQNLNHDAMYWYRQDPGQGLRLIYYSQIVNDFQKGDIAEGYSVSREKKESFPLTVTSAQKNPTAFYLCASSTAGTRVREQYFGPGTRLTVT.